One sample yielded the 26 T cell receptor beta chains listed below, sequenced in a study of radiotherapy plus CTLA-4 blockade in lung cancer. Libraries were prepared by immunoSEQ multiplex PCR; TCRdb keeps only in-frame clonotypes and omits some of them. The sample lists about 90,000 clones; about 83% were seen once. This specimen consisted of peripheral blood, obtained from a patient treated with radiotherapy plus ipilimumab. The receptors originated from a human donor with non-small cell lung cancer that progressed on radiotherapy plus ipilimumab.

This sequence joins TRBV25-1 and TRBJ2-1; 11 positions match TRBD2. The V segment lost 3 bases and the J segment 2 bases; nucleotides outside the gene matches: 6. Germline CDR1 reads MGHDK; CDR2 reads SYGVNS. This CDR3 is built from 17 residues. The CDR3 coding sequence is TGTGCCAGCAGTGATTGGGGGACTAGCGGACCCTACAATGAGCAGTTCTTC. This sequence encodes CASSDWGTSGPYNEQFF. The full variable domain, its missing parts supplied by reference TRBV25-1 and TRBJ2-1, is EADIYQTPRYLVIGTGKKITLECSQTMGHDKMYWYQQDPGMELHLIHYSYGVNSTEKGDLSSESTVSRIRTEHFPLTLESARPSHTSQYLCASSDWGTSGPYNEQFFGPGTRLTVL.

V usage is TRBV30 and J usage is TRBJ2-7; 7 nucleotides line up with TRBD2. Germline V CDR1 and CDR2: GTSNPN, SVGIG (reference sequence). Trimming cost V 1 base and J 3 bases; bases outside gene matches: 3. This CDR3 has 13 residues. CDR3 in DNA: TGTGCCTGGAGTGACGGACTAGACTACGAGCAGTACTTC. Translated, it gives CAWSDGLDYEQYF.

V gene TRBV5-1 combines with J gene TRBJ1-6, with 9 bases that match TRBD1. Germline V CDR1 and CDR2: SGHRS, YFSETQ. The junction had 5 bases not matched to a gene; V was cut back by 0 bases and J by 7 bases. The CDR3 spans 16 residues. CDR3 protein: CASSLVPDRGNSPLHF. For the CDR3, the DNA is TGCGCCAGCAGCTTGGTTCCGGACAGGGGAAATTCACCCCTCCACTTT.

The rearrangement uses TRBV5-1 and TRBJ1-1; tentatively, D is TRBD1 (6 bases). Germline-derived CDR1 and CDR2 are SGHRS and YFSETQ. V lost 5 bases, J lost 3 bases, and 11 bases lay in between. This CDR3 is built from 13 residues. The CDR3 DNA reads as TGCGCCAGCAGTCGACAGGATGACACTGAAGCTTTCTTT. It encodes CASSRQDDTEAFF.

On this clone itself: One junction end disagrees with the germline gene, perhaps due to a read error. This chain uses TRBV2 with TRBJ2-7; 8 bases align to TRBD1. Germline values: CDR1 SNHLY, CDR2 FYNNEI. The CDR3 runs 11 residues. For the CDR3, the DNA is TGTGCCAGCAGCTCGCCGGGACAGGTCCAATTC. The encoded protein is CASSSPGQVQF.

The chain joins TRBV11-2 to TRBJ2-2; D perhaps matches TRBD1 (5 bases). From germline, CDR1 is SGHAT and CDR2 FQNNGV. Trimming took 3 bases from V and 1 from J, leaving 9 bases between them. CDR3 length: 15 residues. The CDR3 here is CASSLSGQNTGELFF. CDR3 DNA sequence: TGTGCCAGCAGCTTGTCCGGACAGAACACCGGGGAGCTGTTTTTT.

Comments on this clone: Other DNA sequences in this sample translate to the same CDR3. DNA for the CDR3: TGCGCCAGCAGGCCGCGATGGGGGGAGGGAGATACGCAGTATTTT. Amino acids: CASRPRWGEGDTQYF. V is TRBV5-1 and J is TRBJ2-3; 7 positions match TRBD2. Per the germline V gene, CDR1 is SGHRS and CDR2 is YFSETQ. The V and J ends lost 5 bases and 5 bases, in that order; junction bases with no gene match: 11. This CDR3 comprises 15 residues.

This clone was seen a handful of times. The genes are TRBV7-9 and TRBJ2-7; D call uncertain. Germline V gives CDR1 SEHNR, CDR2 FQNEAQ (reference sequence). The CDR3 extends over 15 amino acids. With 4 bases removed from V and 2 bases from J, the gap between germline ends came to 15 bases. CDR3 coding DNA: TGTGCCAGCAGCTCCGGCCTCGGGCAGCCCTACGAGCAGTACTTC. It codes for CASSSGLGQPYEQYF.

The rearrangement uses TRBV9 and TRBJ2-7; D is uncertain. V was trimmed by 0 bases and J by 5 bases, leaving 12 bases between them. This CDR3 region has 14 residues. Germline V CDR1 and CDR2: SGDLS, YYNGEE. The CDR3 sequence is CASSVGQAKHEQYF. CDR3 sequence (DNA): TGTGCCAGCAGCGTAGGGCAGGCTAAGCACGAGCAGTACTTC.

The chain joins TRBV10-3 to TRBJ1-6; weak D call: TRBD1 (5 bases). V gave up 10 bases and J gave up 10 bases, with 17 bases separating them. Germline V gives CDR1 ENHRY, CDR2 SYGVKD. CDR3 size: 13 residues. DNA for the CDR3: TGTGCCACCCACCGGGACGCAATATCACCCCTCCACTTT. The encoded protein is CATHRDAISPLHF.

The chain employs TRBV18 and TRBJ2-7; D not certain. V was shortened by 5 bases and J by 1 base, with 6 bases between the two germline ends. CDR1 KGHSH and CDR2 LQKENI come from the germline V gene. CDR3 length: 12 residues. CDR3 bases: TGTGCCAGCTCAGACTCGTCCTACGAGCAGTACTTC. As protein: CASSDSSYEQYF.

The gene calls are TRBV28 and TRBJ1-3, with D perhaps TRBD1 (5 bases). Trimming cost V 4 bases and J 0 bases, with 7 bases left between them. The germline V gene encodes CDR1 MDHEN and CDR2 SYDVKM. This CDR3 is built from 14 residues. The CDR3 here is CASSWGTSGNTIYF. The CDR3 DNA reads TGTGCCAGCAGTTGGGGGACCTCTGGAAACACCATATATTTT.

This clone showed up just once. This chain links TRBV4-2 with TRBJ2-1; 9 bases are a match to TRBD2. The CDR3 is 16 amino acids. The germline V gene has CDR1 LGHNA and CDR2 YNFKEQ. V shed 0 bases and J 3 bases; nucleotides not matched to a gene: 3. As DNA, the CDR3 is TGTGCCAGCAGCCAAGATTTTAGCGGGAGCTACAATGAGCAGTTCTTC. Its translation: CASSQDFSGSYNEQFF.

The chain recombines TRBV19 with TRBJ1-5; D perhaps matches TRBD1 (5 bases). The CDR3 totals 15 residues. V lost 5 bases and J lost 0, with 11 bases in between. Germline V lookup: CDR1 LNHDA, CDR2 SQIVND (reference sequence). The CDR3 reads CASSVQGNSNQPQHF. The CDR3 region has the DNA TGTGCCAGTAGTGTCCAGGGAAATAGCAATCAGCCCCAGCATTTT.

The chain couples TRBV6-1 to TRBJ1-5; perhaps TRBD1 as D (6 bases). This CDR3 spans 19 amino acids. CDR1 is MNHNS and CDR2 is SASEGT in the germline V gene. V lost 0 bases, J lost 0 bases, and 18 bases lay in between. This chain's CDR3 is CASSEAQGWALNSNQPQHF. The DNA of the CDR3 is TGTGCCAGCAGTGAAGCCCAGGGGTGGGCCCTAAATAGCAATCAGCCCCAGCATTTT.

The chain employs TRBV21-1 and TRBJ1-1; the table's TRBD1 call for D was not verified on the DNA. TRBV21-1 is noted as a pseudogene. CDR3 length: 16 residues. CDR3 residues: CASRKCRGVVDTEAFF. In DNA form, the CDR3 reads TGTGCCAGCAGAAAATGCAGGGGGGTGGTTGACACTGAAGCTTTCTTT.

This clone came up once. This sequence joins TRBV5-1 and TRBJ1-1, with TRBD1 matching 7 bases. V shed 3 bases and J 3 bases; nucleotides not matched to a gene: 11. The CDR3 extends over 16 amino acids. The germline CDR1 and CDR2 sequences are SGHRS and YFSETQ. CDR3 amino acids: CASSSTGRSWDTEAFF. In DNA form, the CDR3 reads TGCGCCAGCAGCTCGACAGGGCGGTCGTGGGACACTGAAGCTTTCTTT. The whole variable domain, filled in from reference TRBV5-1 and TRBJ1-1, reads KAGVTQTPRYLIKTRGQQVTLSCSPISGHRSVSWYQQTPGQGLQFLFEYFSETQRNKGNFPGRFSGRQFSNSRSEMNVSTLELGDSALYLCASSSTGRSWDTEAFFGQGTRLTVV.

The chain has TRBV29-1 and TRBJ2-3, with TRBD2 as a possible D gene (6 bases). Germline loops: CDR1 SQVTM, CDR2 ANQGSEA. The CDR3 runs 11 residues. Trimming left V 6 bases short and J 6 bases short, with 10 bases between. The CDR3 DNA sequence: TGCAGCGTGACTAGTACCGATACGCAGTATTTT. Translated, it gives CSVTSTDTQYF.

This clone was seen only once. This same CDR3 is encoded by further DNA sequences in the sample. J is TRBJ1-6 and V is TRBV18; 10 bases line up with TRBD1. The V gene's germline CDR1 is KGHSH and CDR2 LQKENI. This CDR3 region has 14 residues. V was pared by 5 bases and J by 7 bases, with 2 bases of the junction left unmatched. The CDR3 nucleotides read TGTGCCAGCTCAGGACAGGGGGGAAATTCACCCCTCCACTTT. Translation gives CASSGQGGNSPLHF.

Remarks on this clone: This may stem from a read error, because a much larger clone lies one nucleotide away. The CDR3 region is CASSSSYEQYF. The CDR3 DNA is TGTGCCAGCAGCTCCTCCTACGAGCAGTACTTC. The chain couples TRBV11-3 to TRBJ2-7; no firm D call. The CDR3 totals 11 residues. The V gene lost 4 bases and the J gene lost 0 bases, with 1 base spanning the gap. CDR1 SGHNT and CDR2 YENEEA come from the germline V gene.

This clone occurred once. CDR3 residues: CASSPQTGGGYGYTF. Written as DNA, the CDR3 is TGTGCCAGTAGTCCGCAGACAGGGGGCGGCTATGGCTACACCTTC. The chain couples TRBV19 to TRBJ1-2; TRBD1 aligns across 10 bases. This CDR3 has 15 residues. V lost 5 bases, J lost 4 bases, and 7 bases stayed unmatched. Germline V gene data show CDR1 as LNHDA and CDR2 as SQIVND (reference sequence).

J is TRBJ2-3 and V is TRBV28, with TRBD2 identical over 7 bases. The CDR3 has 14 amino acids. V lost 3 bases to trimming and J lost 1 base; unmatched junction nucleotides: 1. In germline, CDR1 is MDHEN, CDR2 SYDVKM. The DNA of the CDR3 is TGTGCCAGCAGTTTTGCGGGGGGCACAGATACGCAGTATTTT. Its protein is CASSFAGGTDTQYF.

The chain is built from TRBV2 and TRBJ2-7; no definite D call. There are 13 residues in the CDR3. Germline V lookup: CDR1 SNHLY, CDR2 FYNNEI. V lost 2 bases and J 4 bases, leaving 9 bases between the germline ends. DNA for the CDR3: TGTGCCAGCAGTGAAAACAGAGTATACGAGCAGTACTTC. It encodes CASSENRVYEQYF. Using reference TRBV2 and TRBJ2-7 for the parts outside the CDR3, the full variable domain is EPEVTQTPSHQVTQMGQEVILRCVPISNHLYFYWYRQILGQKVEFLVSFYNNEISEKSEIFDDQFSVERPDGSNFTLKIRSTKLEDSAMYFCASSENRVYEQYFGPGTRLTVT.

The V call is TRBV19, the J call TRBJ1-1; unclear D gene. The length of the CDR3 is 14 residues. Per germline, CDR1 LNHDA and CDR2 SQIVND (reference sequence). The V end lost 6 bases, the J end lost 1 base, and 12 bases lay between the germline ends. CDR3: CASRLSSKNTEAFF. In DNA form, the CDR3 reads TGTGCCAGTAGACTTAGCTCAAAGAACACTGAAGCTTTCTTT.

This clone was picked up one time. The chain couples TRBV5-1 to TRBJ1-4, with 7 positions matching TRBD1. Trimming removed 2 bases from V and 1 base from J; junction bases left unmatched: 2. Germline assignment: CDR1 SGHRS and CDR2 YFSETQ. The CDR3 contains 15 residues. The CDR3: CASSFRQGTNEKLFF. CDR3 nucleotide sequence: TGCGCCAGCAGCTTCCGACAGGGAACTAATGAAAAACTGTTTTTT.

The chain links TRBV6-5 to TRBJ2-3, with D uncertain. The CDR3 length is 14 residues. CDR1 is MNHEY, CDR2 SVGAGI, per germline. V lost 0 bases and J 2 bases, leaving 6 bases between the germline ends. The CDR3 sequence: CASSYSRVTDTQYF. The CDR3, as DNA: TGTGCCAGCAGTTACTCTCGGGTCACAGATACGCAGTATTTT.